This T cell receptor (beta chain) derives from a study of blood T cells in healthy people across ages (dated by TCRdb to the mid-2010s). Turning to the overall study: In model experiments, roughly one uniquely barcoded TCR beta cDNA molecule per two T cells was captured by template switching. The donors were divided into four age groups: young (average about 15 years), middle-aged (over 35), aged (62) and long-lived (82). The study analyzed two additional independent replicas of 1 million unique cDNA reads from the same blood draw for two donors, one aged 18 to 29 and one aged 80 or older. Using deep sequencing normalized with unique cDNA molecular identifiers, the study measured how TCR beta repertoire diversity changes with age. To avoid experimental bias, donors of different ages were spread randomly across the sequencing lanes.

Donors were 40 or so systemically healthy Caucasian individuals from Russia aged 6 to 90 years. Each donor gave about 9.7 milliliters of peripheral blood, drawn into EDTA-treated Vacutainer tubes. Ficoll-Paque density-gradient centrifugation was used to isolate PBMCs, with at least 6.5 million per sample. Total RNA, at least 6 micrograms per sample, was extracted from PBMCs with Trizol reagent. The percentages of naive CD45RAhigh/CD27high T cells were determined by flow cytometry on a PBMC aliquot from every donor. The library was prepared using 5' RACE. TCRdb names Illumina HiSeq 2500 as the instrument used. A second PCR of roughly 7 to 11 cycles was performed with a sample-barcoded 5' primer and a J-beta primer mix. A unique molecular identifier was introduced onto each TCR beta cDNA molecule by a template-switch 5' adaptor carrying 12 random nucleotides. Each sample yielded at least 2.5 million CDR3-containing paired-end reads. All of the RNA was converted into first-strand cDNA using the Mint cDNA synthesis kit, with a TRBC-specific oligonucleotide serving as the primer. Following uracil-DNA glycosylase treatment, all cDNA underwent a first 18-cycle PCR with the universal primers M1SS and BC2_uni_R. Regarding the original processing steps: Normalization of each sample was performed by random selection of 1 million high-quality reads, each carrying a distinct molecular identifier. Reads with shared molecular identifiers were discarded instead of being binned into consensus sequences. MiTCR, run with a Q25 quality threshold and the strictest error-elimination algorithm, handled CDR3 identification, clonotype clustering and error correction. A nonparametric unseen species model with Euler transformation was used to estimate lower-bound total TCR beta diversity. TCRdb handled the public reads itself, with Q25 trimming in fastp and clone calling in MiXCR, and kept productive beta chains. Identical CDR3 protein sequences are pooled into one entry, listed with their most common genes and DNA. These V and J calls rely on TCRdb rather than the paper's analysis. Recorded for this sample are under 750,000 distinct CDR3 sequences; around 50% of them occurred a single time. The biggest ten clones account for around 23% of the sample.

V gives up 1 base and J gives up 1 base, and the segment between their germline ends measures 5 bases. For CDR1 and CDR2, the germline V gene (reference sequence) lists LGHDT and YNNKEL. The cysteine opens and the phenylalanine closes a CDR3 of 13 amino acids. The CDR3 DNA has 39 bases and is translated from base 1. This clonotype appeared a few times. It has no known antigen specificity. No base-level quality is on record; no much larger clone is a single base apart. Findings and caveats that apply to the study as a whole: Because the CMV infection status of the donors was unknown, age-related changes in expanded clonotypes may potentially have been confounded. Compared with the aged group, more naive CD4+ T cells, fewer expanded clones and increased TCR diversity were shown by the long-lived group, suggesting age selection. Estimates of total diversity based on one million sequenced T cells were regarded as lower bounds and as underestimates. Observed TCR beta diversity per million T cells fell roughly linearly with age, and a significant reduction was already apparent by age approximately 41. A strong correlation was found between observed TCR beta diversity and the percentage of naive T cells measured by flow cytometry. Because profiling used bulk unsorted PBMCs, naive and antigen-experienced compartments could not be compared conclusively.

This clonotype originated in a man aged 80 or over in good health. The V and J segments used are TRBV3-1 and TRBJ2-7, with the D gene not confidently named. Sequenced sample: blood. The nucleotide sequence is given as TGTGCCAGCAGCCAAGGGTGGTCCTACGAGCAGTACTTC. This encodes CASSQGWSYEQYF.